A single sample gave rise to the 9 T cell receptor beta chains below, sequenced in a study of blood T cell repertoires in COVID-19 (dated by TCRdb to the early 2020s). The library was generated by the immunoSEQ multiplex PCR assay. Held by TCRdb, this immuneACCESS table contains in-frame sequences only and omits some clones. Under half of the omission traces to an unresolved V gene where checked; the cause of the rest is unknown. For this sample the table gives fewer than 250,000 clones, of which 85% were detected only once. About 9.3% of the sample is taken by the ten largest. The sample taken for sequencing was PBMCs or T cells enriched from blood (not recorded which). The receptors here all came from a woman aged 45-60 years with acute COVID-19.

The V call is TRBV7-9, the J call TRBJ1-2; D remains unclear. CDR1 and CDR2 from the germline V gene are SEHNR and FQNEAQ (reference sequence). V was pared by 5 bases and J by 6 bases, with 10 bases between. The CDR3 is 12 amino acids. The CDR3 nucleotides read TGTGCCAGCAGCCTGCAGGAAGATGGCTACACCTTC. Translation gives CASSLQEDGYTF.

V is TRBV27 and J is TRBJ2-3, with D possibly matching TRBD1 (6 bases). The CDR3 is 16 amino acids. Trimming pared 0 bases from V and 1 base from J, leaving 11 bases between. From germline, CDR1 is MNHEY and CDR2 SMNVEV (reference sequence). This chain's CDR3 is CASSLSPRTGTDTQYF. CDR3 nucleotides: TGTGCCAGCAGTTTATCCCCCCGGACAGGCACAGATACGCAGTATTTT.

The genes are TRBV5-4 and TRBJ1-2, with D possibly being TRBD1 (5 bases). The CDR3 runs to 13 residues. Trimming stripped 1 base from V and 4 bases from J, with 8 bases between. Per germline, CDR1 SGHNT and CDR2 YYREEE (reference sequence). The CDR3 DNA is TGTGCCAGCAGCTTGTTCGGGGGCTATGGCTACACCTTC. Translated, it gives CASSLFGGYGYTF.

The rearrangement links TRBV5-1 to TRBJ2-7; TRBD1 matches at 7 bases. The CDR3 extends over 14 amino acids. V lost 4 bases and J lost 1; bases outside the gene matches: 5. From germline, CDR1 is SGHRS and CDR2 YFSETQ. As DNA, the CDR3 is TGCGCCAGCAGCCTGGGACAGATGTCCTACGAGCAGTACTTC. Its protein is CASSLGQMSYEQYF. Using reference TRBV5-1 and TRBJ2-7 for the parts outside the CDR3, the full variable domain is KAGVTQTPRYLIKTRGQQVTLSCSPISGHRSVSWYQQTPGQGLQFLFEYFSETQRNKGNFPGRFSGRQFSNSRSEMNVSTLELGDSALYLCASSLGQMSYEQYFGPGTRLTVT.

The chain links TRBV6-1 to TRBJ1-1; D is possibly TRBD1 (5 bases). Germline CDR1 is MNHNS and CDR2 is SASEGT. The V end lost 5 bases, the J end lost 3 bases, and 13 bases lay between the germline ends. CDR3 length equals 14 residues. The CDR3 DNA follows: TGTGCCAGCAGTTATCGGGGGGAGGACACTGAAGCTTTCTTT. This gives the protein CASSYRGEDTEAFF.

The rearrangement joins TRBV23-1 to TRBJ1-1; TRBD1 matches at 8 bases. TRBV23-1 is an ORF, with its function uncertain. This CDR3 is built from 15 residues. Losses at the gene ends were 3 bases for V and 7 bases for J; bases not matched to a gene: 10. The CDR3 DNA is TGCGCCAGCAGTCACCCCCGCCGGGGGACAGGTGAAGCTTTCTTT. Its translation: CASSHPRRGTGEAFF.

This clone was recorded once. The V call is TRBV7-9, the J call TRBJ1-4; D gene uncertain. Germline values: CDR1 SEHNR, CDR2 FQNEAQ (reference sequence). V gave up 5 bases and J gave up 0 bases, with 10 bases separating them. This CDR3 is 15 amino acids long. CDR3 nucleotides: TGTGCCAGCAGCCCGTCGACAACAACTAATGAAAAACTGTTTTTT. It specifies CASSPSTTTNEKLFF.

This chain connects TRBV2 to TRBJ1-5; TRBD1 is a possible D gene (6 bases). Trimming left V 6 bases short and J 2 bases short, with 14 bases between. There are 15 residues in the CDR3. Germline V gene lookup returns CDR1 SNHLY and CDR2 FYNNEI. CDR3 bases: TGTGCCAGCAGCTGGACAGACAGTCGCAATCAGCCCCAGCATTTT. Protein: CASSWTDSRNQPQHF.

This rearrangement joins TRBV7-9 to TRBJ1-1; D gene ambiguous. Germline CDR1 SEHNR, CDR2 FQNEAQ (reference sequence). V was clipped by 5 bases and J by 3 bases, with 7 bases between them. The CDR3 extends over 12 amino acids. As DNA, the CDR3 is TGTGCCAGCAGCCATTTTGACACTGAAGCTTTCTTT. Protein: CASSHFDTEAFF.